These T cell receptor beta chains were read from a single sample in a study of shared clonotypes between healthy human individuals. The protocol was immunoSEQ multiplex PCR, while the TCRdb copy is restricted to in-frame clones and leaves out a portion. This sample has 2 million to 2.5 million clones; roughly 92% occur once, and the top ten carry more than 0.35%. Sequenced sample: naive CD4+ T cells from PBMCs. All receptors derive from a man between 18 and 35 years old in good health. Some clones in this sample may be carry-over from other donors' samples. Each CDR3 is given with its conserved first and last residue. A D gene is named only where the DNA matches it firmly. Size is stated for part of the rows, as once, few or many counts, or as a class when the clone is expanded.

CDR3aa,CDR3nt,abundance,d_gene,v_gene,j_gene
CASSRGSGVNTGELFF,TGTGCCAGCAGCCGGGGTAGCGGGGTAAACACCGGGGAGCTGTTTTTT,.,TRBD2,TRBV28,TRBJ2-2
CASTPASSGANVLTF,TGTGCCAGCACCCCAGCTTCCTCTGGGGCCAACGTCCTGACTTTC,once,.,TRBV28,TRBJ2-6
CASIRAQGRETQYF,TGTGCCAGTATTAGAGCGCAAGGACGAGAGACCCAGTACTTC,.,.,TRBV6-6,TRBJ2-5
CASRAADTQYF,TGTGCCAGCCGAGCAGCAGATACGCAGTATTTT,.,.,TRBV28,TRBJ2-3
CASKKGAGSNEQYF,TGTGCCAGCAAAAAGGGAGCGGGAAGTAACGAGCAGTACTTC,.,TRBD2,TRBV5-4,TRBJ2-7
CASSWTPVQIAYEQYF,TGTGCCAGCAGTTGGACCCCGGTCCAAATTGCATACGAGCAGTACTTC,.,.,TRBV28,TRBJ2-7
CASSSRLIYGYTF,TGTGCCAGCAGTTCCCGACTTATCTATGGCTACACCTTC,.,.,TRBV28,TRBJ1-2
CASSFGGLAKNIQYF,TGTGCCAGCAGCTTTGGCGGATTGGCCAAAAACATTCAGTACTTC,.,.,TRBV7-9,TRBJ2-4
CASSKPGGSYEQYF,TGTGCCAGCAGCAAACCGGGGGGCAGCTACGAGCAGTACTTC,.,.,TRBV11-1,TRBJ2-7
CASSPGQGLNNEQFF,TGTGCCAGCTCACCGGGACAGGGACTGAACAATGAGCAGTTCTTC,.,TRBD1,TRBV18,TRBJ2-1
CASSPNGAGLAKNIQYF,TGTGCCAGCAGCCCCAATGGGGCAGGGCTAGCCAAAAACATTCAGTACTTC,.,.,TRBV5-4,TRBJ2-4
CASTPPTGQGGEQYF,TGCGCCAGCACCCCACCTACGGGACAGGGAGGCGAGCAGTACTTC,.,TRBD1,TRBV5-1,TRBJ2-7
CATSRDRGPSEPQHF,TGTGCCACCAGCAGAGATAGGGGTCCCTCGGAGCCCCAGCATTTT,once,.,TRBV15,TRBJ1-5
CASSATGTSLTDTQYF,TGCGCCAGCAGCGCCACCGGGACTAGCCTCACAGATACGCAGTATTTT,.,TRBD2,TRBV5-1,TRBJ2-3
CASGRLAGGDEQYF,TGTGCCAGCGGAAGGCTAGCGGGAGGGGACGAGCAGTACTTC,.,TRBD2,TRBV27,TRBJ2-7
CSALTGTYEQYF,TGCAGCGCCTTGACAGGGACCTACGAGCAGTACTTC,.,TRBD1,TRBV29-1,TRBJ2-7
CASSPLQNTEAFF,TGTGCCAGCTCACCACTACAGAACACTGAAGCTTTCTTT,.,.,TRBV18,TRBJ1-1
CASSPPGAVYEQYF,TGTGCCAGCAGTCCACCCGGGGCCGTCTACGAGCAGTACTTC,.,.,TRBV28,TRBJ2-7
CASSPGLALYNEQFF,TGTGCCAGCAGTCCGGGACTAGCTTTATACAATGAGCAGTTCTTC,.,TRBD2,TRBV6-5,TRBJ2-1
CASSQRETSGGNIQYF,TGTGCCAGCAGCCAAAGGGAGACTAGCGGAGGAAACATTCAGTACTTC,.,TRBD2,TRBV14,TRBJ2-4
CASRPLGGGSQETQYF,TGTGCCAGCAGACCTTTGGGGGGTGGGTCCCAAGAGACCCAGTACTTC,.,.,TRBV7-9,TRBJ2-5
CASSTRGRTGNTIYF,TGTGCCAGCAGTACCAGGGGAAGAACTGGAAACACCATATATTTT,.,.,TRBV28,TRBJ1-3
CASSLIIGSRGIGSEQYF,TGTGCCAGCAGCTTAATTATAGGGAGCAGGGGTATAGGATCCGAGCAGTACTTC,once,.,TRBV11-2,TRBJ2-7
CASSLFWGLAGGRDEQFF,TGTGCCAGCAGCTTATTTTGGGGGCTAGCGGGAGGGCGGGATGAGCAGTTCTTC,once,TRBD2,TRBV11-1,TRBJ2-1
CSVVETASTDTQYF,TGCAGCGTTGTTGAGACCGCTAGCACAGATACGCAGTATTTT,.,.,TRBV29-1,TRBJ2-3
CAISRAENTGELFF,TGTGCCATCAGTCGAGCAGAGAACACCGGGGAGCTGTTTTTT,.,.,TRBV10-3,TRBJ2-2
CASSEDSNYGYTF,TGTGCCAGCAGCGAGGACAGTAACTATGGCTACACCTTC,.,.,TRBV5-4,TRBJ1-2
CASEGAGTAKGRTYGYTF,TGTGCCAGCGAGGGCGCCGGGACAGCAAAAGGGAGGACCTATGGCTACACCTTC,.,.,TRBV21-1,TRBJ1-2
CASSISGIVGGHQETQYF,TGTGCCAGTAGTATATCGGGGATAGTCGGCGGCCACCAAGAGACCCAGTACTTC,.,.,TRBV19,TRBJ2-5
CASSDRATGWGTQYF,TGTGCCAGTAGTGACAGGGCAACGGGGTGGGGGACCCAGTACTTC,.,TRBD1,TRBV19,TRBJ2-5
CASSPQGLDGYTF,TGTGCCAGCAGCCCACAGGGTTTAGATGGCTACACCTTC,.,.,TRBV7-9,TRBJ1-2
CASSLEDRAYEQYF,TGTGCCAGCAGCTTGGAGGACAGGGCCTACGAGCAGTACTTC,.,TRBD1,TRBV5-4,TRBJ2-7
CASSLGGITYEQYF,TGTGCCAGCAGCTTAGGAGGGATTACCTACGAGCAGTACTTC,.,.,TRBV7-2,TRBJ2-7
CASSSIAGVNTGELFF,TGTGCCAGCAGTTCTATCGCGGGAGTGAACACCGGGGAGCTGTTTTTT,.,TRBD2,TRBV6-5,TRBJ2-2
CASSLGAANTEAFF,TGTGCCAGCAGCCTCGGGGCAGCGAACACTGAAGCTTTCTTT,.,.,TRBV7-3,TRBJ1-1
CASSPRQGNEQFF,TGTGCCAGCAGCCCGAGACAGGGGAATGAGCAGTTCTTC,once,TRBD1,TRBV7-3,TRBJ2-1
CASSLGGHTYNEQFF,TGTGCCAGCAGCTTGGGGGGACACACCTACAATGAGCAGTTCTTC,.,.,TRBV5-6,TRBJ2-1
CASRPTSGQGPHEQYF,TGTGCCAGCAGACCAACCTCAGGACAGGGCCCCCACGAGCAGTACTTC,once,TRBD1,TRBV28,TRBJ2-7
CATSKGASNEKLFF,TGTGCCACCAGCAAGGGGGCCTCTAATGAAAAACTGTTTTTT,once,TRBD1,TRBV15,TRBJ1-4
CASSLASPGAEAFF,TGTGCCAGCAGCTTGGCATCCCCGGGAGCGGAAGCTTTCTTT,.,.,TRBV7-9,TRBJ1-1
CASSPYQRTHTGELFF,TGCGCCAGCAGCCCTTACCAAAGGACCCACACCGGGGAGCTGTTTTTT,.,.,TRBV4-1,TRBJ2-2
CAWSVGTGGNTIYF,TGTGCCTGGAGTGTAGGGACAGGGGGAAACACCATATATTTT,.,TRBD1,TRBV30,TRBJ1-3
CASSQSVLGEAFF,TGCGCCAGCAGCCAGTCGGTTTTGGGTGAAGCTTTCTTT,.,.,TRBV4-1,TRBJ1-1
CASSSGASYNEQFF,TGTGCCAGCAGTTCAGGGGCCTCCTACAATGAGCAGTTCTTC,.,.,TRBV28,TRBJ2-1
CALEGQGKGTQYF,TGTGCCCTGGAAGGACAGGGGAAAGGGACCCAGTACTTC,.,TRBD1,TRBV25-1,TRBJ2-5
CASSSLTGGDTEAFF,TGTGCCAGCAGCTCACTGACAGGCGGAGACACTGAAGCTTTCTTT,.,.,TRBV7-3,TRBJ1-1
CASSSGSGTGELFF,TGTGCCAGCAGTTCAGGGTCGGGCACCGGGGAGCTGTTTTTT,.,.,TRBV6-6,TRBJ2-2
CASRRSGAGGTDTQYF,TGCGCCAGCCGCCGGTCGGGAGCGGGAGGGACAGATACGCAGTATTTT,.,TRBD2,TRBV5-1,TRBJ2-3
CASSLMLLAGGEGTYEQYF,TGTGCCAGCAGCTTAATGCTGCTAGCGGGAGGAGAGGGAACCTACGAGCAGTACTTC,.,TRBD2,TRBV7-3,TRBJ2-7
CASSLGTASSYEQYF,TGTGCCAGCAGTTTAGGGACGGCGAGCTCCTACGAGCAGTACTTC,.,.,TRBV28,TRBJ2-7
CASSLGTGGNEQYF,TGCGCCAGCAGTTTAGGGACAGGGGGCAACGAGCAGTACTTC,.,TRBD1,TRBV5-1,TRBJ2-7